This TCR beta chain is drawn from a study of blood T cell repertoires in COVID-19. In the original processing: Cell counts per sample came from amplifying reference gene primers. Method: immunoSEQ multiplex PCR; TCRdb's copy keeps in-frame clones and lacks some. D and trimming come from the DNA, and the V and J calls and clone size come from that table. This repertoire shows 150,000 to 200,000 clones, roughly four fifths found once; its top ten account for 10% to 15%. CDR3 length equals 15 residues. V lost 1 base and J 1 base, leaving 10 bases between the germline ends. CDR1 is LGHDT, CDR2 YNNKEL, per germline (reference sequence).

The chain has TRBV3-1 (or the pseudogene TRBV3-2) and TRBJ1-1, with D possibly being TRBD1 (5 bases). The origin of this receptor is a man between 65 and 80 years old who had recovered from COVID-19. Sequencing input: peripheral blood. The CDR3 DNA reads as TGTGCCAGCAGCCAAGGGAGGGGTCGGAACACTGAAGCTTTCTTT. It specifies CASSQGRGRNTEAFF.